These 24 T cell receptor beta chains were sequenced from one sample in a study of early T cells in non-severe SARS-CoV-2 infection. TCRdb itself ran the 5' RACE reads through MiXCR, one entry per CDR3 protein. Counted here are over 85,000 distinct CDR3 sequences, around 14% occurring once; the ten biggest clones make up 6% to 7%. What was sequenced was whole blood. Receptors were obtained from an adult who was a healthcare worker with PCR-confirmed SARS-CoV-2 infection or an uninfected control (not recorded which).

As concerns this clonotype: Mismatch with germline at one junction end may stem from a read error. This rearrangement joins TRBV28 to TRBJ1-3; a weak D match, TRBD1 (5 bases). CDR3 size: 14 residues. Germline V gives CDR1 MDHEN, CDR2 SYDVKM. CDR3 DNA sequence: TGTGCCAGCAGTCCAGGGAGCTCTGAAAACACCATATATTTT. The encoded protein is CASSPGSSENTIYF. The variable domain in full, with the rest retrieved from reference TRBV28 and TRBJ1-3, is DVKVTQSSRYLVKRTGEKVFLECVQDMDHENMFWYRQDPGLGLRLIYFSYDVKMKEKGDIPEGYSVSREKKERFSLILESASTNQTSMYLCASSPGSSENTIYFGEGSWLTVV.

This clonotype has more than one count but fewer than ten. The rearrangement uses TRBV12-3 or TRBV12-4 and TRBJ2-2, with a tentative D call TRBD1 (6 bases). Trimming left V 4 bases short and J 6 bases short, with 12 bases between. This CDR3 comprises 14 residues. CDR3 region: CASSSYRVAGELFF. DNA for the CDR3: TGTGCCAGCAGTTCCTACAGGGTGGCCGGGGAGCTGTTTTTT.

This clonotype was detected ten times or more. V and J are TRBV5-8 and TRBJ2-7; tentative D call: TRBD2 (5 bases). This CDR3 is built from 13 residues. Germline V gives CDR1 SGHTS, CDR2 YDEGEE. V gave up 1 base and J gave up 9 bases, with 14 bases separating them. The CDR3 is CASSLRLQSGQYF. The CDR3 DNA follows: TGTGCCAGCAGCTTGAGGCTCCAGAGCGGGCAGTACTTC. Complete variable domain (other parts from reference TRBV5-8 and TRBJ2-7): EAGVTQSPTHLIKTRGQQATLRCSPISGHTSVYWYQQALGLGLQFLLWYDEGEERNRGNFPPRFSGRQFPNYSSELNVNALELEDSALYLCASSLRLQSGQYFGPGTRLTVT.

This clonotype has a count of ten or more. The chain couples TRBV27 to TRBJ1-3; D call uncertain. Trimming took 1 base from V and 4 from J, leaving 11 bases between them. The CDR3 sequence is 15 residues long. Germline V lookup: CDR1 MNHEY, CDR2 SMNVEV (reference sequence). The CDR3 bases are TGTGCCAGCAGTTTATGGGAGGCGGAGGGAAACACCATATATTTT. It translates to CASSLWEAEGNTIYF.

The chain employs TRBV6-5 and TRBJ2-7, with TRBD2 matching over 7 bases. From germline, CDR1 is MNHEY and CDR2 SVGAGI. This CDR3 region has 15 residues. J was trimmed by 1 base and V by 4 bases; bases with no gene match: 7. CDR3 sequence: CASSSRSGYSYEQYF. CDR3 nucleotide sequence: TGTGCCAGCAGTTCCCGTAGCGGGTATTCCTACGAGCAGTACTTC.

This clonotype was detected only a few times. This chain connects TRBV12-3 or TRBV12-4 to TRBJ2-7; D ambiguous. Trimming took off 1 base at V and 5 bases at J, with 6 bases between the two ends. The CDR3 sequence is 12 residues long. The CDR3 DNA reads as TGTGCCAGCAGTTTAGTAGGCGACGAGCAGTACTTC. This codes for CASSLVGDEQYF.

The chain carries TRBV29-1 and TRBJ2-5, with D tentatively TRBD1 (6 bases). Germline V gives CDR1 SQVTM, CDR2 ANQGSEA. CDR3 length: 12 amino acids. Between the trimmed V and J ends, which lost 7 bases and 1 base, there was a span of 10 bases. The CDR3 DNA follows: TGCAGCGCCGACAGGAGCCAAGAGACCCAGTACTTC. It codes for CSADRSQETQYF.

The CDR3 is CSVVQGSGNTIYF. Here the CDR3 DNA reads TGCAGCGTTGTGCAGGGATCTGGAAACACCATATATTTT. This chain uses TRBV29-1 with TRBJ1-3; maybe TRBD1 (5 bases). The CDR3 is 13 residues long. Germline assignment: CDR1 SQVTM and CDR2 ANQGSEA. The ends were cut back, 4 bases at V and 1 base at J, with 8 bases in the middle. Variable domain in full (rest from reference TRBV29-1 and TRBJ1-3): SAVISQKPSRDICQRGTSLTIQCQVDSQVTMMFWYRQQPGQSLTLIATANQGSEATYESGFVIDKFPISRPNLTFSTLTVSNMSPEDSSIYLCSVVQGSGNTIYFGEGSWLTVV.

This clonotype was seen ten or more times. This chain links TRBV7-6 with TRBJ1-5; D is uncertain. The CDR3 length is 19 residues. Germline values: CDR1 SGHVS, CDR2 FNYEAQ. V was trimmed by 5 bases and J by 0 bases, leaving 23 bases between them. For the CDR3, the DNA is TGTGCCAGCAGCCCCGAGCGCTACATTCCGGCTTATAGCAATCAGCCCCAGCATTTT. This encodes CASSPERYIPAYSNQPQHF.

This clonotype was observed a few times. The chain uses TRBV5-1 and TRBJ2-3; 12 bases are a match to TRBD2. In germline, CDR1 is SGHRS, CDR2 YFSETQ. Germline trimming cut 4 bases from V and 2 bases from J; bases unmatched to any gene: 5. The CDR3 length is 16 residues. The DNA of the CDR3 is TGCGCCAGCAGCGGAGGGACTAGCGGGCCCACAGATACGCAGTATTTT. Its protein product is CASSGGTSGPTDTQYF.

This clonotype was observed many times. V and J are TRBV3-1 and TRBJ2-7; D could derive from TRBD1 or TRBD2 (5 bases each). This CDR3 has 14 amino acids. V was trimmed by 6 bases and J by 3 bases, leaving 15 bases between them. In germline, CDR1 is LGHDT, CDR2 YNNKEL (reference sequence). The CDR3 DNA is TGTGCCAGCAGTCCGGAGAGGGGATTCTACGAGCAGTACTTC. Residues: CASSPERGFYEQYF.

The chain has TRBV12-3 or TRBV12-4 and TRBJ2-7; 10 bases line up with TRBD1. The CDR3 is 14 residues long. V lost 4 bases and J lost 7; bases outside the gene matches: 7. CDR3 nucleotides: TGTGCCAGCAGTTCCGGACAGGGGGTACGGGAGCAGTACTTC. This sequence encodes CASSSGQGVREQYF.

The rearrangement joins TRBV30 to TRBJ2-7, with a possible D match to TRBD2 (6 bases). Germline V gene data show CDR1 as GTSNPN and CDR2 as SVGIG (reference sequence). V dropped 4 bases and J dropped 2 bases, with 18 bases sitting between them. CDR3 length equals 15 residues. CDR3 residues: CAWKGPGSHTYEQYF. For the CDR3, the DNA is TGTGCCTGGAAGGGTCCCGGGAGCCATACCTACGAGCAGTACTTC. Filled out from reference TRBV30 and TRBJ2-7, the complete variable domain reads SQTIHQWPATLVQPVGSPLSLECTVEGTSNPNLYWYRQAAGRGLQLLFYSVGIGQISSEVPQNLSASRPQDRQFILSSKKLLLSDSGFYLCAWKGPGSHTYEQYFGPGTRLTVT.

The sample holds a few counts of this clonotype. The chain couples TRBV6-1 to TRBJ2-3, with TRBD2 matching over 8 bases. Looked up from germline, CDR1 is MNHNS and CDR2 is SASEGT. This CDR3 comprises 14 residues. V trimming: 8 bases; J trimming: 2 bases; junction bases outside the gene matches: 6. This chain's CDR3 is CASSGGINTDTQYF. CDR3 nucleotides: TGTGCCAGCTCGGGGGGGATTAACACAGATACGCAGTATTTT.

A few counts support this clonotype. The CDR3 sequence: CASSSSTGSETQYF. The CDR3 DNA follows: TGTGCCAGCAGTTCGTCAACAGGGTCCGAGACCCAGTACTTC. This sequence joins TRBV12-3 or TRBV12-4 and TRBJ2-5; D possibly corresponds to TRBD1 (6 bases). The CDR3 runs 14 residues. Trimming shortened V by 4 bases and J by 5 bases, and 14 bases separated the two germline ends.

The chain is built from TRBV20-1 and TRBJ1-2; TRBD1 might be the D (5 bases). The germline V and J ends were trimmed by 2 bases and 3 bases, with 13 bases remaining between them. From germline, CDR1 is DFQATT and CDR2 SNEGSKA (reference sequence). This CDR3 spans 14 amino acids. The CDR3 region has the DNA TGCAGTGCTAGAAAGGGGTTAGCGGACTATGGCTACACCTTC. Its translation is CSARKGLADYGYTF.

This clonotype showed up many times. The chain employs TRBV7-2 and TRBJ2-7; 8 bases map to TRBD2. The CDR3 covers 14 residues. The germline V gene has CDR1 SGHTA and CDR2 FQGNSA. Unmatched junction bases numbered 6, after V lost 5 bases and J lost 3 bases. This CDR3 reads CASSPTGGDYEQYF. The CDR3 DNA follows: TGTGCCAGCAGCCCCACGGGGGGGGACTACGAGCAGTACTTC.

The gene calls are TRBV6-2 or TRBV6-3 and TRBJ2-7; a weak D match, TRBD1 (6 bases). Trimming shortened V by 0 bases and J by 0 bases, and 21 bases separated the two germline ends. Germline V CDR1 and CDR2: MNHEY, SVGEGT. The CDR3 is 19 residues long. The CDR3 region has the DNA TGTGCCAGCAGTTACTCGATAAGTGGGCAGGGGAAATACTCCTACGAGCAGTACTTC. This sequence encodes CASSYSISGQGKYSYEQYF.

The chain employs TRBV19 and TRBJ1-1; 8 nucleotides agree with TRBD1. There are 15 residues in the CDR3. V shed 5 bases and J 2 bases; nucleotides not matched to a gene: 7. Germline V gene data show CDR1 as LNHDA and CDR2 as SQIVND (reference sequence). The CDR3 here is CASSATGEYNTEAFF. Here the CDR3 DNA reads TGTGCCAGTAGTGCGACAGGGGAATATAACACTGAAGCTTTCTTT.

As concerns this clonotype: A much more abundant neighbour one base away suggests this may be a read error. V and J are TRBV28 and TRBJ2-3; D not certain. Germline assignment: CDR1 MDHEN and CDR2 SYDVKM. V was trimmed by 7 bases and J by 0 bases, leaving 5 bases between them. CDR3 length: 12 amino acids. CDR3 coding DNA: TGTGCCAGCACGGCTAGCACAGATACGCAGTATTTT. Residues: CASTASTDTQYF.

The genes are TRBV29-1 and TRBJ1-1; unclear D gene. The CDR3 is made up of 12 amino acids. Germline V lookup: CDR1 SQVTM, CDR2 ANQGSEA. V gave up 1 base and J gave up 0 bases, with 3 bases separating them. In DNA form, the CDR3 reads TGCAGCGTTGAAGGGCTGAACACTGAAGCTTTCTTT. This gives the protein CSVEGLNTEAFF.

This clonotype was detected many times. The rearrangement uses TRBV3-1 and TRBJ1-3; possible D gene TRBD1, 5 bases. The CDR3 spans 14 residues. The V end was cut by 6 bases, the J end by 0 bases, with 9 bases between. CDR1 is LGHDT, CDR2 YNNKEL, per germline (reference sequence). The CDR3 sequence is CASRGTASGNTIYF. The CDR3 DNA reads TGTGCCAGCAGAGGGACCGCCTCTGGAAACACCATATATTTT. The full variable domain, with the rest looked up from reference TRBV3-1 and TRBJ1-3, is DTAVSQTPKYLVTQMGNDKSIKCEQNLGHDTMYWYKQDSKKFLKIMFSYNNKELIINETVPNRFSPKSPDKAHLNLHINSLELGDSAVYFCASRGTASGNTIYFGEGSWLTVV.

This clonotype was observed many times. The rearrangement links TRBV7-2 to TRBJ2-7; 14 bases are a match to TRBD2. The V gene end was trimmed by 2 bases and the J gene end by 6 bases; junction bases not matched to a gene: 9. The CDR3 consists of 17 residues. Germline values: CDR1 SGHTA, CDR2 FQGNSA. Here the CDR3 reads CASSLRLAGGSPLEQYF. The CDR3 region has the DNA TGTGCCAGCAGCTTAAGACTAGCGGGAGGGTCACCTCTCGAGCAGTACTTC.

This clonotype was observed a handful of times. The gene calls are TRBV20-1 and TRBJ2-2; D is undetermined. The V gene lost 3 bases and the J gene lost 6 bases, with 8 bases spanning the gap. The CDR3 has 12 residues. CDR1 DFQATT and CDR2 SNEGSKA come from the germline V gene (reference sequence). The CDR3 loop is CSASLTAGELFF. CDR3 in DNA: TGCAGTGCTAGCCTCACCGCCGGGGAGCTGTTTTTT.